The 20 T cell receptor beta chains reported below all come from one sample, sequenced in a study of T cell responses to AZD1222 COVID-19 vaccine. TCRdb keeps only in-frame clones here, not all; method: immunoSEQ multiplex PCR. The data show about 180,000 clones, with around 88% seen just once and around a tenth held by the top ten. Sequencing used peripheral blood, obtained 28 days after the second AZD1222 dose. These receptors came from an adult who received the AZD1222 COVID-19 vaccine.

V usage is TRBV28 and J usage is TRBJ1-3; unclear D gene. Germline loops: CDR1 MDHEN, CDR2 SYDVKM. V was shortened by 5 bases and J by 1 base, with 15 bases between the two germline ends. This CDR3 has 16 residues. DNA of the CDR3: TGTGCCAGCAGTAAACCCTCGGGGTCGTCTGGAAACACCATATATTTT. This gives the protein CASSKPSGSSGNTIYF.

CDR3 residues: CAISINPGGDQPQHF. CDR3 coding DNA: TGTGCCATCAGTATTAATCCAGGGGGGGACCAGCCCCAGCATTTT. The V and J genes are TRBV10-3 and TRBJ1-5, with TRBD1 matching over 7 bases. Unmatched junction bases numbered 11, after V lost 5 bases and J lost 7 bases. The CDR3 is 15 residues long. CDR1 and CDR2 (germline): ENHRY, SYGVKD.

The gene calls are TRBV29-1 and TRBJ2-5, with D unclear. The CDR3 is 11 residues long. Trimming stripped 1 base from V and 5 bases from J, with 5 bases between. Germline lookup yields CDR1 SQVTM and CDR2 ANQGSEA. The CDR3 nucleotides are TGCAGCGTTGAAGGGGCGGAGACCCAGTACTTC. It codes for CSVEGAETQYF.

V and J are TRBV6-1 and TRBJ1-2; 7 bases agree with TRBD1. Trimming at V came to 2 bases and at J to 8 bases, leaving 11 bases not matched to a gene. The CDR3 totals 15 residues. Germline V gene sequence: CDR1 MNHNS, CDR2 SASEGT. The DNA for the CDR3 is TGTGCCAGCAGTGAACTCAACAGGGGAGGAGGGGGCTACACCTTC. It codes for CASSELNRGGGGYTF.

The rearrangement links TRBV12-3 or TRBV12-4 to TRBJ2-7; perhaps TRBD1 as D (6 bases). This CDR3 contains 11 residues. The V gene lost 6 bases and the J gene lost 9 bases, with 12 bases spanning the gap. The CDR3, as DNA: TGTGCCAGCAGCAGGGGTGGATGGCAGTACTTC. Its protein product is CASSRGGWQYF.

The gene calls are TRBV11-2 and TRBJ2-3, with 8 bases matching TRBD2. The germline gives CDR1 SGHAT, CDR2 FQNNGV. With 1 base clipped from V and 3 bases from J, the junction kept 3 bases outside the gene matches. The CDR3 extends over 15 amino acids. The CDR3 region has the DNA TGTGCCAGCAGCTTAGCGGGGGGGCCGACAGATACGCAGTATTTT. As protein: CASSLAGGPTDTQYF.

This chain joins TRBV20-1 and TRBJ1-1; possible D gene TRBD1, 5 bases. The V end lost 3 bases, the J end lost 8 bases, and 10 bases lay between the germline ends. The V gene's germline CDR1 is DFQATT and CDR2 SNEGSKA (reference sequence). The CDR3 totals 11 residues. The CDR3 DNA follows: TGCAGTGCTAGGACAGATGGAGAAGCTTTCTTT. It specifies CSARTDGEAFF.

The chain uses TRBV5-1 and TRBJ2-3; the match to TRBD1 covers 7 bases. The length of the CDR3 is 15 residues. Germline CDR1 SGHRS, CDR2 YFSETQ. After removal of 4 bases from V and 0 bases from J, the junction contained 5 bases not matched to a gene. CDR3 sequence reads: CASSRLGQSTDTQYF. CDR3 nucleotide sequence: TGCGCCAGCAGCCGCCTGGGACAGAGCACAGATACGCAGTATTTT.

The V call is TRBV20-1, the J call TRBJ2-2; D might be TRBD1 or TRBD2, each matching 5 bases. The CDR3 is 11 residues long. Germline values: CDR1 DFQATT, CDR2 SNEGSKA (reference sequence). The V gene lost 7 bases and the J gene lost 6 bases, with 9 bases spanning the gap. The CDR3 protein is CSVRGAGELFF. As DNA, the CDR3 is TGCAGTGTCCGGGGCGCCGGGGAGCTGTTTTTT.

This chain joins TRBV25-1 and TRBJ2-6; D uncertain. Trimming removed 2 bases from V and 4 bases from J, with 12 bases in between. CDR1 MGHDK and CDR2 SYGVNS come from the germline V gene. The CDR3 consists of 16 residues. CDR3: CASSEGFAWGANVLTF. The CDR3 region has the DNA TGTGCCAGCAGTGAAGGGTTTGCGTGGGGGGCCAACGTCCTGACTTTC.

CDR3 nucleotides: TGTGCCAGCGGCCGGGGGGCTAGTGCAGATACGCAGTATTTT. Encoded protein: CASGRGASADTQYF. This sequence joins TRBV9 and TRBJ2-3; D perhaps matches TRBD2 (7 bases). The germline gives CDR1 SGDLS, CDR2 YYNGEE. V lost 7 bases and J lost 4, with 16 bases in between. The CDR3 runs to 14 residues.

This sequence joins TRBV5-1 and TRBJ2-6; 9 bases agree with TRBD1. The CDR3 sequence is 18 residues long. Trimming at V came to 4 bases and at J to 0 bases, leaving 8 bases not matched to a gene. CDR1 SGHRS and CDR2 YFSETQ come from the germline V gene. CDR3 residues: CASSPDGQGTSGANVLTF. Written as DNA, the CDR3 is TGCGCCAGCAGCCCAGATGGACAGGGGACCTCTGGGGCCAACGTCCTGACTTTC.

V usage is TRBV10-3 and J usage is TRBJ2-2; D may match TRBD1 or TRBD2 (5 bases each). Germline CDR1 is ENHRY and CDR2 is SYGVKD. Trimming removed 2 bases at V and 0 bases at J, with 10 bases between. The CDR3 consists of 16 residues. CDR3 in amino acids: CAISEGGGTNTGELFF. For the CDR3, the DNA is TGTGCCATCAGTGAGGGTGGGGGAACGAACACCGGGGAGCTGTTTTTT.

This clone was detected only a few times. The chain recombines TRBV7-3 with TRBJ1-3; 8 positions match TRBD1. The CDR3 loop spans 15 amino acids. J lost 4 bases, V lost 4 bases, and 6 bases had no gene match. The germline V gene has CDR1 SGHTA and CDR2 FQGTGA. The CDR3 nucleotides read TGTGCCAGCAGCTCGCAGACAGGGGCCGGAAACACCATATATTTT. It specifies CASSSQTGAGNTIYF.

This chain joins TRBV30 and TRBJ1-2, with D unresolved. V gave up 2 bases and J gave up 4 bases, with 14 bases separating them. CDR1 and CDR2 (germline): GTSNPN, SVGIG (reference sequence). The CDR3 spans 14 residues. Written as DNA, the CDR3 is TGTGCCTGGAGTACCCCCCTAGCGTCCTATGGCTACACCTTC. It is translated as CAWSTPLASYGYTF.

This clone was observed a few times. The J gene is TRBJ2-2, the V gene TRBV7-3, with D unclear. With 4 bases removed from V and 6 bases from J, the gap between germline ends came to 9 bases. The CDR3 has 13 amino acids. Germline CDR1 reads SGHTA; CDR2 reads FQGTGA. Written as DNA, the CDR3 is TGTGCCAGCAGCTCCGCTGGAGCCGGGGAGCTGTTTTTT. Translated: CASSSAGAGELFF.

V gene TRBV5-5 combines with J gene TRBJ1-5, with D possibly matching TRBD1 (6 bases). The ends were cut back, 7 bases at V and 6 bases at J, with 17 bases in the middle. Germline CDR1 and CDR2: SGHKS and YYEKEE (reference sequence). This CDR3 has 14 amino acids. The CDR3 spells CASASTGGGQPQHF. The CDR3 DNA reads as TGTGCCAGCGCTTCGACCGGGGGCGGTCAGCCCCAGCATTTT.

This chain joins TRBV7-9 and TRBJ2-7; 10 bases match TRBD1. V lost 4 bases and J lost 1; bases outside the gene matches: 1. The CDR3 is 14 residues long. Germline V gene sequence: CDR1 SEHNR, CDR2 FQNEAQ (reference sequence). In DNA form, the CDR3 reads TGTGCCAGCAGCTCGGGACAGGGGTCCTACGAGCAGTACTTC. It codes for CASSSGQGSYEQYF.

The chain joins TRBV28 to TRBJ1-2, with D unclear. V was trimmed by 3 bases and J by 5 bases, leaving 16 bases between them. The CDR3 runs to 15 residues. CDR1 MDHEN and CDR2 SYDVKM come from the germline V gene. The DNA for the CDR3 is TGTGCCAGCAGTTTGGGTCCGGGGAACATTTATGGCTACACCTTC. It translates to CASSLGPGNIYGYTF.

The chain combines TRBV9 with TRBJ2-7; D is uncertain. The V and J ends lost 2 bases and 2 bases respectively, with 8 bases between them. Per germline, CDR1 SGDLS and CDR2 YYNGEE. CDR3 size: 13 residues. Here the CDR3 reads CASSVGDPYEQYF. Written as DNA, the CDR3 is TGTGCCAGCAGCGTCGGAGATCCCTACGAGCAGTACTTC.